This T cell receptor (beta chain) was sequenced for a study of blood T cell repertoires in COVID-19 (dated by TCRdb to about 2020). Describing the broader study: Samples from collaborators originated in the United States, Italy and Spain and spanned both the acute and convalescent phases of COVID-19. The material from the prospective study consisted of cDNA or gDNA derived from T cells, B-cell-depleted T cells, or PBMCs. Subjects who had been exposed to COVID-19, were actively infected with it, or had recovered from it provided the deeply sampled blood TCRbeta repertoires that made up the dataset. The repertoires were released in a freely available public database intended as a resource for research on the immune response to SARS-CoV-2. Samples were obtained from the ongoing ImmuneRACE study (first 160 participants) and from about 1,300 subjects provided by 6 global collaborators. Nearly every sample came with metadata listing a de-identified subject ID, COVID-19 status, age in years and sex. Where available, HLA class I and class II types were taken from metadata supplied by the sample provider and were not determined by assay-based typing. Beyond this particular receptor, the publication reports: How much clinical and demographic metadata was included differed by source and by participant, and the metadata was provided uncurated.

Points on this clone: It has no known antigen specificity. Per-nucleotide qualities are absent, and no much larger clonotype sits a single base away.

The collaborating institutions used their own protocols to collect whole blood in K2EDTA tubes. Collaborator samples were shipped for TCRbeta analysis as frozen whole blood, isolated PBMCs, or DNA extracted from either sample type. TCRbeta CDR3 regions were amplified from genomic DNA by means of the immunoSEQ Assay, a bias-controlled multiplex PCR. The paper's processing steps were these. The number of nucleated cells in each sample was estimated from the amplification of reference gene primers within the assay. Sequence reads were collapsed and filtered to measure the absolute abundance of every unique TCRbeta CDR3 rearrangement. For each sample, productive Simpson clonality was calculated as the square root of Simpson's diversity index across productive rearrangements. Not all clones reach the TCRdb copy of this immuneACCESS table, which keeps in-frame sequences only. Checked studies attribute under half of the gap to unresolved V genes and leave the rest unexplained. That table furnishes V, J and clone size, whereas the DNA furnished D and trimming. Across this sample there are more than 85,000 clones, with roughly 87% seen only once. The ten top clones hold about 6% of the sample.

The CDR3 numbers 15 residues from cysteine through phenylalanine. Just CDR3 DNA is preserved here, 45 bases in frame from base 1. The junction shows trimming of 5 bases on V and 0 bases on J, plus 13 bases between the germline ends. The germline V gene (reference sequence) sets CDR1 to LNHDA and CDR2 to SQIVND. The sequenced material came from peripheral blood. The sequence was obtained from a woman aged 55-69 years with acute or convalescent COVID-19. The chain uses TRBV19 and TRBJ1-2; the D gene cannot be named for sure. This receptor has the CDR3 CASSRSVTSNYGYTF. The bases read TGTGCCAGTAGTCGGTCCGTAACCTCTAACTATGGCTACACCTTC.